The 17 T cell receptor beta chains listed next were all sequenced from one sample in a study of glioma-infiltrating T cells after dendritic cell vaccination. Produced via immunoSEQ multiplex PCR; TCRdb's table is partial and in-frame only. The sample records 60,000 to 70,000 clones, 82% being singletons. The sequencing used blood, collected before dendritic cell vaccination. The source of these receptors is a human donor with glioblastoma.

Concerning this clone: The sample carries other DNA sequences with the same CDR3. The V and J genes are TRBV6-1 and TRBJ1-6; D unresolved. The CDR3 totals 13 residues. Germline V gives CDR1 MNHNS, CDR2 SASEGT. V was trimmed by 3 bases and J by 7 bases, leaving 7 bases between them. The CDR3 here is CASSEGRNSPLHF. DNA for the CDR3: TGTGCCAGCAGTGAGGGGAGAAATTCACCCCTCCACTTT.

This clone occurred once. This chain joins TRBV2 and TRBJ1-6; 8 bases map to TRBD1. V shed 6 bases, J shed 9 bases, and the junction held 4 bases outside the gene matches. Germline V gene lookup returns CDR1 SNHLY and CDR2 FYNNEI. There are 13 residues in the CDR3. The DNA of the CDR3 is TGTGCCAGCAGACCGGACAGGGCTTCACCCCTCCACTTT. Its translation is CASRPDRASPLHF.

The chain is built from TRBV4-1 and TRBJ1-1, with D possibly being TRBD1 (5 bases). V lost 0 bases to trimming and J lost 6 bases, with 11 bases between them. There are 14 residues in the CDR3. Germline CDR1 MGHRA, CDR2 YSYEKL. As DNA, the CDR3 is TGCGCCAGCAGCCAAGACCTCAGGGCCGCTGAAGCTTTCTTT. Residues: CASSQDLRAAEAFF.

The chain uses TRBV7-2 and TRBJ2-5, with unresolved D. Per the germline V gene, CDR1 is SGHTA and CDR2 is FQGNSA. Trimming took 5 bases from V and 5 from J, leaving 9 bases between them. CDR3 length: 12 residues. The CDR3 DNA reads as TGTGCCAGCAGCCAACCCCGGGAGACCCAGTACTTC. It yields the protein CASSQPRETQYF.

This clone was seen a single time. The rearrangement uses TRBV27 and TRBJ2-5; maybe TRBD2 (6 bases). The length of the CDR3 is 15 residues. Trimming stripped 7 bases from V and 5 bases from J, with 20 bases between. Germline CDR1 reads MNHEY; CDR2 reads SMNVEV (reference sequence). As DNA, the CDR3 is TGTGCCAGCACCCGGACACCGGGGGTTTCGGAGACCCAGTACTTC. Translating it yields CASTRTPGVSETQYF.

This clone was found once. The chain is built from TRBV25-1 and TRBJ2-5; 9 bases fit TRBD1. The germline gives CDR1 MGHDK, CDR2 SYGVNS. V dropped 4 bases and J dropped 5; count of bases not matched to a gene: 11. The CDR3 length is 16 residues. The CDR3 DNA follows: TGTGCCAGCAGTGGAACCGGACAGGGGAACTCCGAGACCCAGTACTTC. As protein: CASSGTGQGNSETQYF.

This chain joins TRBV5-1 and TRBJ2-5; tentatively, D is TRBD1 (5 bases). The DNA matches TRBJ2-7 better at its end, which makes the J call doubtful. This CDR3 comprises 12 residues. Germline CDR1 reads SGHRS; CDR2 reads YFSETQ. The chain's CDR3 is CASSRGIYEQYF. Written as DNA, the CDR3 is TGCGCCAGCAGCAGGGGAATCTACGAGCAGTACTTC.

The rearrangement joins TRBV28 to TRBJ2-5, with D possibly being TRBD1 (6 bases). The V end lost 2 bases, the J end lost 6 bases, and 10 bases lay between the germline ends. The CDR3 is 13 amino acids. Germline V CDR1 and CDR2: MDHEN, SYDVKM. CDR3 DNA sequence: TGTGCCAGCAGTTTACAGGGGTTGAAGACCCAGTACTTC. Encoded protein: CASSLQGLKTQYF.

The rearrangement uses TRBV29-1 and TRBJ1-1; the match to TRBD1 covers 7 bases. The CDR3 is 11 residues long. The trim removed 3 bases at V and 7 bases at J, leaving 2 bases unmatched. The germline CDR1 and CDR2 sequences are SQVTM and ANQGSEA. The CDR3 sequence: CSVETGFEAFF. Here the CDR3 DNA reads TGCAGCGTTGAGACAGGGTTTGAAGCTTTCTTT.

For the CDR3, the DNA is TGTGCCAGCAGCGCTCACAGCGGGGGTTATACAGATACGCAGTATTTT. This encodes CASSAHSGGYTDTQYF. The gene calls are TRBV5-6 and TRBJ2-3, with 8 bases that match TRBD2. The ends lost 4 bases at V and 3 bases at J; junction bases unmatched: 10. In germline, CDR1 is SGHDT, CDR2 YYEEEE. CDR3 length: 16 residues.

Written as DNA, the CDR3 is TGTGCCACCAGCAGCTCGGGGAAGGGCTCCTACGAGCAGTACTTC. This encodes CATSSSGKGSYEQYF. J is TRBJ2-7 and V is TRBV15, with D perhaps TRBD2 (5 bases). Germline V lookup: CDR1 LNHNV, CDR2 YYDKDF (reference sequence). Trimming pared 3 bases from V and 0 bases from J, leaving 12 bases between. The CDR3 contains 15 residues.

The chain joins TRBV19 to TRBJ2-2, with D uncertain. The CDR3 sequence is 12 residues long. Germline V gene data show CDR1 as LNHDA and CDR2 as SQIVND (reference sequence). Trimming left V 9 bases short and J 7 bases short, with 12 bases between. The CDR3 nucleotides are TGTGCCAGCAGAAATATCGACGGGGAGCTGTTTTTT. Protein: CASRNIDGELFF.

The chain joins TRBV30 to TRBJ2-3; D might be TRBD1 (5 bases). V shed 5 bases and J shed 4 bases, with 10 bases lying between them. CDR3 length: 12 residues. Germline CDR1 reads GTSNPN; CDR2 reads SVGIG (reference sequence). CDR3 sequence reads: CAWGQGPDTQYF. As DNA, the CDR3 is TGTGCCTGGGGCCAGGGTCCAGATACGCAGTATTTT.

The V call is TRBV6-6, the J call TRBJ1-6; TRBD1 is a possible D gene (5 bases). CDR3 length: 15 amino acids. The germline CDR1 and CDR2 sequences are MNHNY and SVGAGI (reference sequence). V was cut by 4 bases and J by 6 bases, with 13 bases left in between. DNA for the CDR3: TGTGCCAGCAGTTCCGCGCCGACAGCTAATTCACCCCTCCACTTT. This codes for CASSSAPTANSPLHF.

V usage is TRBV10-3 and J usage is TRBJ1-2, with 8 positions matching TRBD1. From germline, CDR1 is ENHRY and CDR2 SYGVKD. V lost 7 bases, J lost 2 bases, and 3 bases stayed unmatched. This CDR3 region has 13 residues. The DNA for the CDR3 is TGTGCCATCACACAGGGGGAAAACTATGGCTACACCTTC. This gives the protein CAITQGENYGYTF.

The genes are TRBV7-8 and TRBJ2-3; TRBD2 agrees at 10 bases. V lost 6 bases to trimming and J lost 4 bases; unmatched junction nucleotides: 7. The CDR3 runs to 15 residues. Looked up from germline, CDR1 is SGHVS and CDR2 is FQNEAQ. CDR3 DNA sequence: TGTGCCAGCAGGCCAAGGAGCGGGGGGGCAGATACGCAGTATTTT. Residues: CASRPRSGGADTQYF.

The chain combines TRBV29-1 with TRBJ1-4; 7 bases map to TRBD1. Germline CDR1 is SQVTM and CDR2 is ANQGSEA. The CDR3 covers 15 residues. V dropped 5 bases and J dropped 8; count of bases not matched to a gene: 14. The CDR3 sequence: CSVTLGQAGSEKLFF. CDR3 sequence (DNA): TGCAGCGTTACCCTCGGACAGGCCGGGAGCGAAAAACTGTTTTTT.